This is a list of T cell receptor beta chains from one sample in a study of control samples from healthy donors and cancer patients. The protocol was immunoSEQ multiplex PCR, while the TCRdb copy is restricted to in-frame clones and leaves out a portion. The sample gives some 190,000 clones, roughly nine tenths of which show up once; 1.8% is in the top ten. The sequencing sample was made of blood. All receptors derive from a man aged 25 to 40 in good health. Both conserved end residues are part of each CDR3. D genes are given only for firm matches. Some rows have no size entry. The others give once, few or many, or a class for an expanded clone.

size,J,V,D,CDR3,DNA
.,TRBJ2-3,TRBV5-1,.,CASSLGGVTDTQYF,TGCGCCAGCAGCTTAGGGGGTGTCACAGATACGCAGTATTTT
.,TRBJ2-5,TRBV30,.,CACTSGLRGGETQYF,TGTGCCTGCACCTCCGGGCTTAGGGGGGGGGAGACCCAGTACTTC
.,TRBJ2-1,TRBV7-7,.,CASGYSYNEQFF,TGTGCCTCGGGGTACTCCTACAATGAGCAGTTCTTC
.,TRBJ1-5,TRBV6-5,.,CATKPWTGDQPQHF,TGTGCCACTAAGCCCTGGACGGGGGATCAGCCCCAGCATTTT
.,TRBJ2-7,TRBV14,.,CASSQLAYEQYF,TGTGCCAGCAGCCAACTTGCCTACGAGCAGTACTTC
.,TRBJ2-5,TRBV5-1,.,CASSLGLRETQYF,TGCGCCAGCAGCTTGGGACTGCGGGAGACCCAGTACTTC
once,TRBJ1-1,TRBV7-9,TRBD1,CASSWDSQNTEAFF,TGTGCCAGCAGCTGGGACAGCCAGAACACTGAAGCTTTCTTT
few,TRBJ1-5,TRBV19,.,CASSIDRRRQPQHF,TGTGCCAGTAGTATAGATCGCCGGCGGCAGCCCCAGCATTTT
.,TRBJ1-3,TRBV7-9,.,CASSPSASSGNTIYF,TGTGCCAGCAGCCCATCAGCTAGCTCTGGAAACACCATATATTTT
.,TRBJ1-1,TRBV5-5,TRBD1,CASSSGQTAHGNTEAFF,TGTGCCAGCAGCTCGGGACAGACAGCCCACGGGAACACTGAAGCTTTCTTT
.,TRBJ2-3,TRBV19,.,CASRDSGAAPSTDTQYF,TGTGCCAGTAGGGACTCAGGAGCGGCACCTAGCACAGATACGCAGTATTTT
.,TRBJ2-1,TRBV5-1,TRBD1,CASNRDRQGGEQFF,TGCGCCAGCAACCGGGACAGGCAAGGGGGTGAGCAGTTCTTC
.,TRBJ1-6,TRBV14,.,CASSQVGGQGSPLHF,TGTGCCAGCAGCCAAGTTGGAGGGCAGGGTTCACCCCTCCACTTT
.,TRBJ2-2,TRBV6-5,TRBD1,CASSYYATGAPGELFF,TGTGCCAGCAGTTACTACGCCACAGGGGCCCCCGGGGAGCTGTTTTTT
.,TRBJ2-7,TRBV19,.,CASSPGRTYEQYF,TGTGCCAGTAGTCCCGGACGGACCTACGAGCAGTACTTC
.,TRBJ1-5,TRBV9,.,CASSPGWSGQPQHF,TGTGCCAGCAGCCCAGGTTGGTCCGGTCAGCCCCAGCATTTT
.,TRBJ2-7,TRBV5-1,.,CASSLGEVSYEQYF,TGCGCCAGCAGCTTGGGTGAGGTTTCCTACGAGCAGTACTTC
.,TRBJ1-4,TRBV5-1,.,CASSLDREKLFF,TGCGCCAGCAGCTTGGATAGAGAAAAACTGTTTTTT
.,TRBJ1-2,TRBV27,.,CASSNAGWADYGYTF,TGTGCCAGCAGTAACGCGGGGTGGGCAGACTATGGCTACACCTTC
.,TRBJ1-2,TRBV5-4,.,CASSLGDGAYGYTF,TGTGCCAGCAGCTTAGGGGACGGGGCCTATGGCTACACCTTC
few,TRBJ1-1,TRBV19,.,CASTKQTGFSEAFF,TGTGCCAGCACTAAGCAAACAGGGTTTAGTGAAGCTTTCTTT
few,TRBJ1-4,TRBV5-5,.,CASSLSPTGRQTLFF,TGTGCCAGCAGCTTGTCCCCGACAGGCCGTCAAACACTGTTTTTT
.,TRBJ2-1,TRBV6-6,TRBD2,CASRPLTSVLDEQFF,TGTGCCAGCAGACCTTTGACTAGCGTGTTGGATGAGCAGTTCTTC